The 27 T cell receptor beta chains in this list originate from one sample, sequenced in a study of cytomegalovirus exposure and HLA in healthy donors. The PCR employed 60 Vbeta primers together with 13 Jbeta primers. The method was immunoSEQ multiplex PCR; TCRdb's version includes in-frame clones alone and lacks a portion of them. The sample yields about 140,000 clones, roughly three quarters seen once. Sample: PBMCs. Every receptor here comes from a female donor in good health and CMV-seronegative.

The V gene is TRBV6-5, the J gene TRBJ1-1, with D perhaps matching TRBD1 (6 bases). V lost 7 bases to trimming and J lost 5 bases, with 14 bases between them. Per germline, CDR1 MNHEY and CDR2 SVGAGI. The CDR3 sequence is 13 residues long. CDR3 in amino acids: CASTLRGRTEAFF. The DNA for the CDR3 is TGTGCCAGCACCCTCAGGGGAAGAACTGAAGCTTTCTTT.

Notes on this clone: Different DNA sequences within this sample yield the same CDR3. The rearrangement joins TRBV5-4 to TRBJ2-6; 7 bases are shared with TRBD2. CDR1 SGHNT and CDR2 YYREEE come from the germline V gene (reference sequence). Trimming at V came to 4 bases and at J to 0 bases, leaving 4 bases not matched to a gene. There are 16 residues in the CDR3. DNA of the CDR3: TGTGCCAGCAGCGTGGGGGGGGGCTCTGGGGCCAACGTCCTGACTTTC. Translating it yields CASSVGGGSGANVLTF.

The CDR3 DNA is TGTGCCAGCAGCCTCACACCCCTGTCACAAGAGACCCAGTACTTC. Protein product: CASSLTPLSQETQYF. The V call is TRBV7-6, the J call TRBJ2-5; D is undetermined. Trimming pared 5 bases from V and 2 bases from J, leaving 15 bases between. This CDR3 spans 15 amino acids. The germline gives CDR1 SGHVS, CDR2 FNYEAQ.

The chain couples TRBV28 to TRBJ2-4, with D tentatively TRBD2 (6 bases). Trimming removed 6 bases from V and 7 bases from J, with 10 bases in between. There are 12 residues in the CDR3. The germline CDR1 and CDR2 sequences are MDHEN and SYDVKM. DNA for the CDR3: TGTGCCAGCAGGGGCCGGGGGAACATTCAGTACTTC. Residues: CASRGRGNIQYF. The full variable domain, completed using reference TRBV28 and TRBJ2-4, is DVKVTQSSRYLVKRTGEKVFLECVQDMDHENMFWYRQDPGLGLRLIYFSYDVKMKEKGDIPEGYSVSREKKERFSLILESASTNQTSMYLCASRGRGNIQYFGAGTRLSVL.

This chain's CDR3 is CASRNRLSNTEAFF. Here the CDR3 DNA reads TGCGCCAGCAGGAACAGGCTATCGAACACTGAAGCTTTCTTT. The rearrangement links TRBV4-3 to TRBJ1-1; weak D call: TRBD1 (5 bases). V lost 6 bases and J 1 base, leaving 12 bases between the germline ends. Germline CDR1 LGHNA, CDR2 YSLEER. The CDR3 is made up of 14 amino acids.

This clone was detected once. Germline and junction disagree at one end, which may indicate a read error. CDR3 sequence (DNA): TGTGCCAGCAGCCAAGATAATCAGGGGGCAGTAGGTAACTATGGCTACCCCTTC. Residues: CASSQDNQGAVGNYGYPF. The chain carries TRBV4-2 and TRBJ1-2, with TRBD1 matching over 8 bases. This CDR3 region has 18 residues. Per germline, CDR1 LGHNA and CDR2 YNFKEQ.

The CDR3 nucleotides read TGTGCCAGTAGTCTACGACAGGGGATTGGAGTGAACACTGAAGCTTTCTTT. Translated, it gives CASSLRQGIGVNTEAFF. The rearrangement uses TRBV19 and TRBJ1-1; 8 nucleotides align to TRBD1. J lost 0 bases, V lost 5 bases, and 11 bases had no gene match. This CDR3 has 17 amino acids. Germline-derived CDR1 and CDR2 are LNHDA and SQIVND (reference sequence).

This clone was seen only once. Different DNA sequences within this sample yield the same CDR3. The chain carries TRBV19 and TRBJ2-3; D is perhaps TRBD1 (6 bases). V dropped 3 bases and J dropped 6 bases, with 10 bases sitting between them. The CDR3 runs 13 residues. Germline V lookup: CDR1 LNHDA, CDR2 SQIVND (reference sequence). As DNA, the CDR3 is TGTGCCAGTAGTATTCAGGGGACGGATACGCAGTATTTT. Encoded protein: CASSIQGTDTQYF.

V is TRBV18 and J is TRBJ2-2; D is uncertain. The CDR3 runs to 12 residues. Trimming pared 4 bases from V and 7 bases from J, leaving 7 bases between. CDR1 KGHSH and CDR2 LQKENI come from the germline V gene. CDR3 nucleotide sequence: TGTGCCAGCTCACACTCCGACGGGGAGCTGTTTTTT. Translated, it gives CASSHSDGELFF. Full variable domain (missing parts from reference TRBV18 and TRBJ2-2): NAGVMQNPRHLVRRRGQEARLRCSPMKGHSHVYWYRQLPEEGLKFMVYLQKENIIDESGMPKERFSAEFPKEGPSILRIQQVVRGDSAAYFCASSHSDGELFFGEGSRLTVL.

The gene calls are TRBV28 and TRBJ1-2, with 9 nucleotides matching TRBD1. Trimming removed 6 bases from V and 7 bases from J; junction bases left unmatched: 12. Looked up from germline, CDR1 is MDHEN and CDR2 is SYDVKM. CDR3 length equals 15 residues. This CDR3 reads CASRRTGTGLPGYTF. The CDR3 DNA sequence: TGTGCCAGCAGGCGTACCGGGACAGGGCTTCCTGGCTACACCTTC.

This chain uses TRBV5-1 with TRBJ1-4, with D possibly matching TRBD1 (6 bases). The length of the CDR3 is 16 residues. Looked up from germline, CDR1 is SGHRS and CDR2 is YFSETQ. Trimming took 3 bases from V and 6 from J, leaving 18 bases between them. In DNA, the CDR3 is TGCGCCAGCAGCTCCGAACAGGGCCCCCGAGATGAAAAACTGTTTTTT. Its translation is CASSSEQGPRDEKLFF.

The chain employs TRBV5-1 and TRBJ2-5; TRBD2 agrees at 11 bases. The tail of the sequence fits TRBJ2-7 better, so the J call may be wrong. In germline, CDR1 is SGHRS, CDR2 YFSETQ. The CDR3 has 16 residues. The CDR3 loop reads CASRTSGLRGSYEQYF. The CDR3 DNA is TGCGCCAGCCGGACTAGCGGGCTAAGGGGTTCTTACGAGCAGTACTTC.

This clone appeared a few times. The chain couples TRBV19 to TRBJ1-1; D is unclear. This CDR3 contains 13 residues. V was clipped by 5 bases and J by 0 bases, with 7 bases between them. In germline, CDR1 is LNHDA, CDR2 SQIVND (reference sequence). This CDR3 reads CASSAWLNTEAFF. As DNA, the CDR3 is TGTGCCAGTAGTGCATGGCTGAACACTGAAGCTTTCTTT.

V is TRBV6-6 and J is TRBJ1-2; D is undetermined. CDR3 length equals 14 residues. With 0 bases removed from V and 5 bases from J, the gap between germline ends came to 10 bases. Germline CDR1 is MNHNY and CDR2 is SVGAGI (reference sequence). The CDR3 coding sequence is TGTGCCAGCAGTTACTCAGACGGGGTTTATGGCTACACCTTC. This sequence encodes CASSYSDGVYGYTF.

The genes are TRBV10-3 and TRBJ2-1, with 11 bases aligning to TRBD2. V gave up 0 bases and J gave up 8 bases; unmatched junction bases: 3. Germline lookup yields CDR1 ENHRY and CDR2 SYGVKD. The CDR3 has 15 residues. The DNA of the CDR3 is TGTGCCATCAGTGAGTCGACTAGCGGGGCGGATGAGCAGTTCTTC. Its protein product is CAISESTSGADEQFF.

The CDR3 reads CASSLDGGTDTQYF. The CDR3 nucleotides read TGTGCCAGCAGCTTGGACGGGGGTACAGATACGCAGTATTTT. The rearrangement uses TRBV5-4 and TRBJ2-3; a weak D match, TRBD2 (6 bases). The CDR3 contains 14 residues. Germline-derived CDR1 and CDR2 are SGHNT and YYREEE (reference sequence). Trimming took 0 bases from V and 3 from J, leaving 8 bases between them.

This chain uses TRBV6-5 with TRBJ2-7; 8 nucleotides match TRBD2. The V and J ends lost 6 bases and 2 bases, in that order; junction bases with no gene match: 6. The V gene's germline CDR1 is MNHEY and CDR2 SVGAGI. CDR3 size: 14 residues. CDR3 nucleotide sequence: TGTGCCAGCAGCCCGGAGACTAGCGCCTACGAGCAGTACTTC. The encoded protein is CASSPETSAYEQYF.

Only a few counts were recorded for this clone. The chain joins TRBV2 to TRBJ2-3, with D possibly matching TRBD2 (5 bases). The germline gives CDR1 SNHLY, CDR2 FYNNEI. Trimming shortened V by 1 base and J by 9 bases, and 14 bases separated the two germline ends. The CDR3 consists of 14 residues. This CDR3 is CASSEGPLRGTQYF. Here the CDR3 DNA reads TGTGCCAGCAGTGAAGGGCCGCTCCGAGGGACGCAGTATTTT.

This clone was detected once. This chain links TRBV7-2 with TRBJ1-5; no clear D. The CDR3 spans 17 residues. V was cut by 6 bases and J by 3 bases, with 21 bases left in between. In germline, CDR1 is SGHTA, CDR2 FQGNSA. The CDR3 nucleotides are TGTGCCAGCAGTCTGCGCAGTGGAGGGCCGAACAATCAGCCCCAGCATTTT. This gives the protein CASSLRSGGPNNQPQHF.

V and J are TRBV4-2 and TRBJ2-1; 12 nucleotides align to TRBD2. The germline CDR1 and CDR2 sequences are LGHNA and YNFKEQ. V was clipped by 1 base and J by 8 bases; unmatched bases: 6. There are 16 residues in the CDR3. The CDR3 reads CASSQASGGGIYEQFF. CDR3 DNA: TGTGCCAGCAGCCAAGCTAGCGGGGGGGGAATCTATGAGCAGTTCTTC.

The sample holds a few counts of this clone. This chain uses TRBV4-1 with TRBJ1-5, with no clear D. The CDR3 contains 15 residues. Germline loops: CDR1 MGHRA, CDR2 YSYEKL. Between the trimmed V and J ends, which lost 5 bases and 0 bases, there was a span of 11 bases. The CDR3 is CASSESEVSNQPQHF. The CDR3 nucleotides are TGCGCCAGCAGCGAGTCCGAAGTTAGCAATCAGCCCCAGCATTTT.

The rearrangement uses TRBV27 and TRBJ2-7, with 8 bases aligning to TRBD1. Germline CDR1 is MNHEY and CDR2 is SMNVEV (reference sequence). The CDR3 is made up of 15 amino acids. V gave up 5 bases and J gave up 3 bases; unmatched junction bases: 9. DNA of the CDR3: TGTGCCAGCAGTCTTAGGGACAGGTCCATCTACGAGCAGTACTTC. Translation: CASSLRDRSIYEQYF.

The rearrangement joins TRBV4-1 to TRBJ2-7; TRBD2 matches at 13 bases. V was pared by 1 base and J by 4 bases, with 4 bases of the junction left unmatched. This CDR3 contains 16 residues. Germline values: CDR1 MGHRA, CDR2 YSYEKL. The CDR3 is CASSQGGGLAGYEQYF. CDR3 in DNA: TGCGCCAGCAGCCAAGGGGGGGGACTAGCGGGATACGAGCAGTACTTC.

J is TRBJ2-1 and V is TRBV15; 11 bases fit TRBD2. This CDR3 spans 18 amino acids. The V gene end was trimmed by 1 base and the J gene end by 0 bases; junction bases not matched to a gene: 5. The V gene's germline CDR1 is LNHNV and CDR2 YYDKDF (reference sequence). The CDR3 nucleotides are TGTGCCACCAGCAGAGGACTAGCGGGAAGGAGCTCCTACAATGAGCAGTTCTTC. Its protein product is CATSRGLAGRSSYNEQFF.

The chain employs TRBV30 and TRBJ1-4; the D is unclear. This CDR3 is 12 amino acids long. V lost 2 bases, J lost 3 bases, and 4 bases lay in between. Germline assignment: CDR1 GTSNPN and CDR2 SVGIG (reference sequence). CDR3 sequence (DNA): TGTGCCTGGAGTAGCGCTAATGAAAAACTGTTTTTT. Protein product: CAWSSANEKLFF.

This chain connects TRBV7-9 to TRBJ1-1; a possible D gene is TRBD1 (5 bases). There are 15 residues in the CDR3. Per the germline V gene, CDR1 is SEHNR and CDR2 is FQNEAQ (reference sequence). V was clipped by 6 bases and J by 1 base, with 15 bases between them. The CDR3 nucleotides read TGTGCCAGCAGTCACAGTCGGGGGACGAACACTGAAGCTTTCTTT. Its translation: CASSHSRGTNTEAFF.

The V and J genes are TRBV5-4 and TRBJ2-1; perhaps TRBD2 as D (5 bases). Trimming stripped 4 bases from V and 9 bases from J, with 11 bases between. CDR1 and CDR2 (germline): SGHNT, YYREEE (reference sequence). The CDR3 has 12 residues. In nucleotides, the CDR3 is TGTGCCAGCAGCCTTGGACGGGGTGAGCAGTTCTTC. Residues: CASSLGRGEQFF.